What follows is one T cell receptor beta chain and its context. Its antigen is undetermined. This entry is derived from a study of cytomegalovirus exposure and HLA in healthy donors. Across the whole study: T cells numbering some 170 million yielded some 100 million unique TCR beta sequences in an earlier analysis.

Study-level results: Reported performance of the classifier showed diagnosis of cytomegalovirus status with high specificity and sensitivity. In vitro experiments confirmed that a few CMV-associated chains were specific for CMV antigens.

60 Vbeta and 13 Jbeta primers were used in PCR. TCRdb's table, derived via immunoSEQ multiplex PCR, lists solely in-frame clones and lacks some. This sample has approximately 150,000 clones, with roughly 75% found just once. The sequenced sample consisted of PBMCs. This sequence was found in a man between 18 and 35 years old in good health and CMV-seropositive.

CDR3 bases: TGTGCCAGCAGTTACCGGAGGACAGGGCTGGGAGAGCAGTACTTC. Translation: CASSYRRTGLGEQYF. The chain links TRBV6-5 to TRBJ2-7, with TRBD1 matching 8 bases. J gave up 7 bases and V 2 bases, and 10 bases lay outside the gene matches. The CDR3 loop spans 15 amino acids. Germline CDR1 is MNHEY and CDR2 is SVGAGI.